The source of this T cell receptor beta chain is a study of blood T cell repertoires in COVID-19. Study summary: Donors in the United States, Italy and Spain gave samples during acute or convalescent COVID-19. Nucleic acid was either cDNA or gDNA, and it came from T cells, B-cell-depleted T cells, or PBMCs.

As handled by the study authors: Estimation of nucleated cell counts relied on the amplification of reference gene primers. Data came from immunoSEQ multiplex PCR; TCRdb stores just in-frame clones and leaves some out. That table furnishes V, J and clone size, whereas the DNA furnished D and trimming. Here the sample spans hundreds of thousands of clones, 87% being singletons. The V gene's germline CDR1 is LNHDA and CDR2 SQIVND (reference sequence). This CDR3 has 12 amino acids. J gave up 6 bases and V 6 bases, and 1 base lay outside the gene matches. The V gene is TRBV19, the J gene TRBJ2-7, with 11 bases fitting TRBD1. Specimen: peripheral blood. This TCR was sampled from a woman between 40 and 55 years old who had recovered from COVID-19. DNA for the CDR3: TGTGCCAGTAGCGGGACAGGGGGCGAGCAGTACTTC. This codes for CASSGTGGEQYF.